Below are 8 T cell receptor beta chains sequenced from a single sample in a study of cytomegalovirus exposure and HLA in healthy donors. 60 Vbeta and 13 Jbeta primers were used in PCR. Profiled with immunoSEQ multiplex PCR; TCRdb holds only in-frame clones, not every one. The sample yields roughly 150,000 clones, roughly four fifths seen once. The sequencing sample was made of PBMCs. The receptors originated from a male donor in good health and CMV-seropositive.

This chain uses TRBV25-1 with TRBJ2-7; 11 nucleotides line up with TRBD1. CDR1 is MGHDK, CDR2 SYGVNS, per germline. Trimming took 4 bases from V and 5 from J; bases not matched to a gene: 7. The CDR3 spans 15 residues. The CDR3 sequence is CASSGPGTGGNEQYF. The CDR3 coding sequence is TGTGCCAGCAGTGGTCCCGGGACAGGGGGGAACGAGCAGTACTTC.

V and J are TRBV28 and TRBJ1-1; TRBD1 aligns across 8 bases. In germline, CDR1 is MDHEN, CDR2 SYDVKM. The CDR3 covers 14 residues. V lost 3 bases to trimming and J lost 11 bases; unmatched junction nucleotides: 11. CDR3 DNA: TGTGCCAGCAGTTTCAGGGGGCTAGGTTTGCCTGCTTTCTTT. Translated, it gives CASSFRGLGLPAFF.

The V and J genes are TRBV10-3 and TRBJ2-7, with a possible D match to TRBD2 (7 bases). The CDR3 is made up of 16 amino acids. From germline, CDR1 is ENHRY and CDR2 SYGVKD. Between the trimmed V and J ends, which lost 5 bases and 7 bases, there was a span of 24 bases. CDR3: CAISYRGGPSREEQYF. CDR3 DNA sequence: TGTGCCATCAGTTATCGCGGGGGCCCGTCCAGGGAAGAGCAGTACTTC.

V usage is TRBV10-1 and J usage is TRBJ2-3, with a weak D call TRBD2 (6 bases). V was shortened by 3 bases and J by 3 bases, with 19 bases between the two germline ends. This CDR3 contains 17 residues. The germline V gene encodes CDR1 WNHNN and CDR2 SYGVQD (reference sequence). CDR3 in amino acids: CASSDPGGDLGTDTQYF. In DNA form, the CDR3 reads TGCGCCAGCAGTGACCCTGGAGGGGACTTAGGGACAGATACGCAGTATTTT.

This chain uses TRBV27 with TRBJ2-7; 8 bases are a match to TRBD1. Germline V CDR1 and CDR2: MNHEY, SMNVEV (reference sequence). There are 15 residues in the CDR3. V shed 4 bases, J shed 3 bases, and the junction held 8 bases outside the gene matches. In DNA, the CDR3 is TGTGCCAGCAGTTCACTGGACAGGGTCCTCTACGAGCAGTACTTC. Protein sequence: CASSSLDRVLYEQYF.

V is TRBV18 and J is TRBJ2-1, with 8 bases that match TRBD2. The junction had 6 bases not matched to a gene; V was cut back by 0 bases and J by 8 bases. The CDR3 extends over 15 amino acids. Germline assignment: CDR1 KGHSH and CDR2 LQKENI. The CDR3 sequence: CASSPPGTSRDEQFF. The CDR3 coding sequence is TGTGCCAGCTCACCACCCGGGACTAGTAGGGATGAGCAGTTCTTC.

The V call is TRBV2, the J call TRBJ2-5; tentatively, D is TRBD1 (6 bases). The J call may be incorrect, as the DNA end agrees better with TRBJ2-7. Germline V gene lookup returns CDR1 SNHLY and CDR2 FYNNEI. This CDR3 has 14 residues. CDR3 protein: CASSSGTYTYEQYF. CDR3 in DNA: TGTGCCAGCAGTTCGGGGACATATACCTACGAGCAGTACTTC.

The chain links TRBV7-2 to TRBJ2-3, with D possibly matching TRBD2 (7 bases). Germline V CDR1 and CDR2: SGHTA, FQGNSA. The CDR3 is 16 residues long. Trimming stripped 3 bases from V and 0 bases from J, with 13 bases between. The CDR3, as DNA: TGTGCCAGCAGCTTCGGGGGGCCGAAAAGCACAGATACGCAGTATTTT. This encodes CASSFGGPKSTDTQYF.